Shown below are 5 T cell receptor beta chains from a single sample sequenced in a study of CD8+ T cells in alopecia areata (dated by TCRdb to 2016 to 2018). Library preparation employed the immunoSEQ multiplex PCR assay. RNA was extracted from all samples and reverse transcribed into cDNA, which served as template for TCR sequencing. TCRdb obtained this table from immuneACCESS and retained in-frame rearrangements with V and J assigned. These tables miss some clones; where compared with another copy, unresolved V genes account for less than half of the shortfall, and the remainder is unexplained. A total of 130,000 or so clones appear in this sample, about 86% of them only once. The ten largest clones add up to 13% of the sample. The sample's time point label, in plain terms: four to five weeks on oral tofacitinib. What this sample's treatment or condition label stands for: oral pan-JAK inhibitor, 5-10 mg twice daily.

The specimen comprised CD8+ T cells sorted from blood, sampled at week 4, from a patient treated with tofacitinib. These receptors were obtained from a human donor with alopecia areata.

The chain recombines TRBV21-1 with TRBJ2-1. TRBV21-1 is a documented pseudogene. This CDR3 has 12 amino acids. CDR3 in DNA: TGTGCCAGCAGCATGACCCAGAATGAGCAGTTCTTC. It is translated as CASSMTQNEQFF.

The chain combines TRBV5-1 with TRBJ2-1; D may correspond to TRBD1 or TRBD2 (5 bases each). Germline values: CDR1 SGHRS, CDR2 YFSETQ. CDR3 length: 13 amino acids. V was clipped by 4 bases and J by 9 bases, with 14 bases between them. CDR3 amino acids: CASSGRIGTEQFF. The DNA for the CDR3 is TGCGCCAGCAGCGGCCGTATTGGGACTGAGCAGTTCTTC.

The V gene is TRBV2, the J gene TRBJ2-2, with a weak D call TRBD1 (6 bases). Germline assignment: CDR1 SNHLY and CDR2 FYNNEI. This CDR3 has 16 residues. The V and J ends lost 6 bases and 4 bases respectively, with 18 bases between them. The CDR3 spells CASRSPPGESTGELFF. The CDR3 region has the DNA TGTGCCAGCAGATCTCCTCCAGGGGAGTCCACCGGGGAGCTGTTTTTT.

The V gene is TRBV6-5, the J gene TRBJ1-1, with D uncertain. CDR3 length equals 14 residues. With 0 bases removed from V and 0 bases from J, the gap between germline ends came to 5 bases. Germline CDR1 MNHEY, CDR2 SVGAGI. DNA for the CDR3: TGTGCCAGCAGTTACTCGGCGGTGAACACTGAAGCTTTCTTT. This gives the protein CASSYSAVNTEAFF.

The genes are TRBV29-1 and TRBJ1-2, with no clear D. V shed 4 bases and J shed 6 bases, with 18 bases lying between them. The CDR3 loop spans 14 amino acids. Per the germline V gene, CDR1 is SQVTM and CDR2 is ANQGSEA. CDR3 in DNA: TGCAGCGTTGGTAGAGATCCACGGGTTGATGGCTACACCTTC. Its protein product is CSVGRDPRVDGYTF.